These 28 T cell receptor beta chains were all obtained from the same sample, sequenced in a study of blood T cell repertoires in COVID-19. Profiled with immunoSEQ multiplex PCR; TCRdb holds only in-frame clones, not every one. This table has 200,000 to 250,000 clones, 84% appearing once. Source material: PBMCs or T cells enriched from blood (not recorded which). Receptors originate from a man in his sixties who had recovered from COVID-19.

This clone has a handful of counts. The rearrangement links TRBV27 to TRBJ1-5, with 7 bases matching TRBD1. The CDR3 is 16 residues long. V lost 5 bases to trimming and J lost 2 bases; unmatched junction nucleotides: 9. The germline CDR1 and CDR2 sequences are MNHEY and SMNVEV (reference sequence). The CDR3 protein is CASSLWTGAGNQPQHF. The CDR3 DNA is TGTGCCAGCAGTCTGTGGACAGGCGCGGGCAATCAGCCCCAGCATTTT.

The genes are TRBV19 and TRBJ1-2; 8 positions match TRBD1. The germline V gene has CDR1 LNHDA and CDR2 SQIVND (reference sequence). The junction had 5 bases not matched to a gene; V was cut back by 7 bases and J by 7 bases. The CDR3 extends over 12 amino acids. The CDR3 nucleotides are TGTGCCAGTAAAACAGGGGGGCCTGGCTACACCTTC. It codes for CASKTGGPGYTF.

About this clone itself: The sample holds other DNA sequences that translate to the same CDR3. This chain connects TRBV3-1 (or the pseudogene TRBV3-2) to TRBJ2-2; 7 bases are a match to TRBD1. This CDR3 is built from 15 residues. After removal of 4 bases from V and 0 bases from J, the junction contained 2 bases not matched to a gene. Germline CDR1 is LGHDT and CDR2 is YNNKEL (reference sequence). The CDR3 here is CASSRDSSNTGELFF. DNA of the CDR3: TGTGCCAGCAGCCGGGACAGTTCGAACACCGGGGAGCTGTTTTTT.

The CDR3 DNA reads TGTGCCAGCAGTGTACCCGGGACAGGGGTGTATGGCTACACCTTC. Its protein is CASSVPGTGVYGYTF. The V call is TRBV2, the J call TRBJ1-2; 10 positions match TRBD1. The CDR3 runs 15 residues. The ends lost 4 bases at V and 5 bases at J; junction bases unmatched: 7. CDR1 and CDR2 from the germline V gene are SNHLY and FYNNEI.

This clone has only one observation. The V call is TRBV12-3 or TRBV12-4, the J call TRBJ1-2; no definite D call. The CDR3 sequence is 11 residues long. V lost 8 bases and J lost 4, with 8 bases in between. The CDR3 bases are TGTGCCAGCGCCTCGCGCTATGGCTACACCTTC. It yields the protein CASASRYGYTF.

The CDR3 reads CATSTGGTDTQYF. Written as DNA, the CDR3 is TGTGCCACCAGTACGGGGGGCACAGATACGCAGTATTTT. This rearrangement joins TRBV24-1 to TRBJ2-3; D may be TRBD2 (6 bases). V was clipped by 6 bases and J by 1 base, with 7 bases between them. The CDR3 spans 13 residues. CDR1 is KGHDR and CDR2 is SFDVKD in the germline V gene.

Only a few counts were recorded for this clone. The rearrangement links TRBV18 to TRBJ1-5; D unresolved. There are 15 residues in the CDR3. Trimming pared 9 bases from V and 8 bases from J, leaving 23 bases between. Germline CDR1 and CDR2: KGHSH and LQKENI. CDR3 in amino acids: CASSEGVGNRKPQHF. CDR3 DNA: TGTGCCAGTTCCGAGGGCGTTGGAAATCGTAAGCCCCAGCATTTT.

The chain combines TRBV3-1 (or the pseudogene TRBV3-2) with TRBJ1-3; 7 bases line up with TRBD1. Germline CDR1 is LGHDT and CDR2 is YNNKEL (reference sequence). J lost 0 bases, V lost 5 bases, and 4 bases had no gene match. CDR3 size: 15 residues. The CDR3 DNA sequence: TGTGCCAGCAGCTTTACAGGGGTCTCTGGAAACACCATATATTTT. It is translated as CASSFTGVSGNTIYF.

The genes are TRBV18 and TRBJ2-2; tentative D call: TRBD2 (6 bases). The CDR3 spans 17 residues. The germline CDR1 and CDR2 sequences are KGHSH and LQKENI. The V gene lost 4 bases and the J gene lost 0 bases, with 15 bases spanning the gap. CDR3 in DNA: TGTGCCAGCTCACTGACTAGGAAACCATCGAACACCGGGGAGCTGTTTTTT. Protein sequence: CASSLTRKPSNTGELFF.

The chain is built from TRBV7-2 and TRBJ2-5; D unclear. The germline V gene has CDR1 SGHTA and CDR2 FQGNSA. V lost 2 bases and J 5 bases, leaving 6 bases between the germline ends. The CDR3 is 12 residues long. CDR3 amino acids: CASSLLSETQYF. The DNA for the CDR3 is TGTGCCAGCAGCTTATTGTCGGAGACCCAGTACTTC.

This chain uses TRBV6-2 or TRBV6-3 with TRBJ1-2; 9 bases line up with TRBD1. The CDR3 is 14 residues long. The ends lost 5 bases at V and 8 bases at J; junction bases unmatched: 9. CDR1 is MNHEY, CDR2 SVGEGT, per germline. CDR3 in amino acids: CASSRDRGKTGYTF. CDR3 DNA sequence: TGTGCCAGCAGTCGCGACAGGGGGAAGACGGGCTACACCTTC.

This rearrangement joins TRBV7-3 to TRBJ2-5, with 10 positions matching TRBD2. V dropped 2 bases and J dropped 2; count of bases not matched to a gene: 2. Germline V gives CDR1 SGHTA, CDR2 FQGTGA. CDR3 length: 15 residues. Written as DNA, the CDR3 is TGTGCCAGCAGCTTACTAGCGGGGGAACAAGAGACCCAGTACTTC. It yields the protein CASSLLAGEQETQYF.

This rearrangement joins TRBV19 to TRBJ2-7; D is uncertain. Germline CDR1 is LNHDA and CDR2 is SQIVND (reference sequence). The CDR3 sequence is 17 residues long. V lost 3 bases to trimming and J lost 6 bases, with 24 bases between them. The CDR3: CASSMGLSLRIGLEQYF. The CDR3 region has the DNA TGTGCCAGTAGTATGGGCTTGTCATTACGGATCGGCCTCGAGCAGTACTTC.

The chain joins TRBV4-3 to TRBJ1-6; perhaps TRBD1 as D (5 bases). V gave up 1 base and J gave up 9 bases, with 13 bases separating them. The CDR3 loop spans 15 amino acids. Germline CDR1 LGHNA, CDR2 YSLEER. Here the CDR3 DNA reads TGCGCCAGCAGCCAAGGGGGCTGGCGGGGTTCACCCCTCCACTTT. Translated, it gives CASSQGGWRGSPLHF.

V gene TRBV19 combines with J gene TRBJ1-2; D gene uncertain. The CDR3 covers 13 residues. Germline lookup yields CDR1 LNHDA and CDR2 SQIVND (reference sequence). With 2 bases removed from V and 2 bases from J, the gap between germline ends came to 6 bases. The CDR3 DNA reads TGTGCCAGTAGTATATCCATGAACTATGGCTACACCTTC. It encodes CASSISMNYGYTF.

The rearrangement joins TRBV5-1 to TRBJ1-1; 7 bases are a match to TRBD1. The CDR3 extends over 13 amino acids. After removal of 0 bases from V and 8 bases from J, the junction contained 4 bases not matched to a gene. In germline, CDR1 is SGHRS, CDR2 YFSETQ. CDR3 protein: CASSLEQGLEAFF. CDR3 DNA sequence: TGCGCCAGCAGCTTGGAACAGGGGCTGGAAGCTTTCTTT.

This chain uses TRBV5-1 with TRBJ1-1, with D uncertain. The germline CDR1 and CDR2 sequences are SGHRS and YFSETQ. The CDR3 sequence is 14 residues long. V lost 0 bases, J lost 5 bases, and 11 bases lay in between. CDR3 residues: CASSLAGSRTEAFF. CDR3 DNA: TGCGCCAGCAGCTTGGCCGGGTCAAGAACTGAAGCTTTCTTT.

Regarding this clone: The same CDR3 is also encoded by other DNA sequences in this sample. The chain employs TRBV7-9 and TRBJ1-1; the match to TRBD1 covers 8 bases. Per the germline V gene, CDR1 is SEHNR and CDR2 is FQNEAQ (reference sequence). Trimming cost V 4 bases and J 5 bases; bases outside gene matches: 6. There are 14 residues in the CDR3. The CDR3 DNA reads TGTGCCAGCAGCTCCACAGGGGGTGGGACTGAAGCTTTCTTT. It specifies CASSSTGGGTEAFF. The full variable domain, its missing parts supplied by reference TRBV7-9 and TRBJ1-1, is DTGVSQNPRHKITKRGQNVTFRCDPISEHNRLYWYRQTLGQGPEFLTYFQNEAQLEKSRLLSDRFSAERPKGSFSTLEIQRTEQGDSAMYLCASSSTGGGTEAFFGQGTRLTVV.

The chain joins TRBV19 to TRBJ2-1, with 11 bases aligning to TRBD2. V was pared by 4 bases and J by 6 bases, with 8 bases of the junction left unmatched. CDR3 length equals 16 residues. Germline CDR1 and CDR2: LNHDA and SQIVND (reference sequence). In DNA form, the CDR3 reads TGTGCCAGTAGTAGATTACTAGCGGGGGCGGTCAATGAGCAGTTCTTC. The encoded protein is CASSRLLAGAVNEQFF. The full variable domain, in which reference TRBV19 and TRBJ2-1 provide the parts outside the CDR3, is DGGITQSPKYLFRKEGQNVTLSCEQNLNHDAMYWYRQDPGQGLRLIYYSQIVNDFQKGDIAEGYSVSREKKESFPLTVTSAQKNPTAFYLCASSRLLAGAVNEQFFGPGTRLTVL.

Regarding this clone: Distinct nucleotide sequences in the sample also encode this CDR3. The CDR3 bases are TGCAGTGCTAGGGACAGCTATGGCTACACCTTC. Translation: CSARDSYGYTF. The chain links TRBV20-1 to TRBJ1-2; maybe TRBD1 (6 bases). The germline gives CDR1 DFQATT, CDR2 SNEGSKA (reference sequence). The CDR3 is made up of 11 amino acids. Deletions cut 3 bases from V and 4 bases from J, with 6 bases between.

The chain employs TRBV16 and TRBJ1-1; TRBD1 might be the D (6 bases). Germline V CDR1 and CDR2: KGHSY, FQNENV. Deletions cut 4 bases from V and 4 bases from J, with 16 bases between. This CDR3 has 15 amino acids. The CDR3 region has the DNA TGTGCCAGCAGCCCTTGGACAGTGGGGTCCACTGAAGCTTTCTTT. The encoded protein is CASSPWTVGSTEAFF.

CDR3 amino acids: CASSQGAEGSPTGGFGYGYTF. CDR3 DNA sequence: TGTGCCAGCAGCCAAGGGGCCGAGGGGTCACCTACAGGGGGCTTTGGCTATGGCTACACCTTC. V usage is TRBV3-1 (or the pseudogene TRBV3-2) and J usage is TRBJ1-2, with TRBD1 matching over 9 bases. Germline CDR1 LGHDT, CDR2 YNNKEL (reference sequence). The junction had 22 bases not matched to a gene; V was cut back by 1 base and J by 4 bases. There are 21 residues in the CDR3.

This clone was seen only once. This chain links TRBV11-3 with TRBJ2-5; D possibly corresponds to TRBD1 (5 bases). V shed 0 bases and J shed 5 bases, with 13 bases lying between them. The germline CDR1 and CDR2 sequences are SGHNT and YENEEA. CDR3 size: 15 residues. CDR3 nucleotide sequence: TGTGCCAGCAGCTTAGATGGTCAGGGTGTGGAGACCCAGTACTTC. Its translation: CASSLDGQGVETQYF. Drawing the rest from reference TRBV11-3 and TRBJ2-5, the complete variable domain is EAGVVQSPRYKIIEKKQPVAFWCNPISGHNTLYWYLQNLGQGPELLIRYENEEAVDDSQLPKDRFSAERLKGVDSTLKIQPAELGDSAVYLCASSLDGQGVETQYFGPGTRLLVL.

Here the CDR3 reads CSASPSGGPNSYNEQFF. In DNA, the CDR3 is TGCAGTGCTAGTCCATCCGGAGGGCCCAACTCCTACAATGAGCAGTTCTTC. The rearrangement joins TRBV20-1 to TRBJ2-1; D is possibly TRBD2 (6 bases). The V gene's germline CDR1 is DFQATT and CDR2 SNEGSKA (reference sequence). Trimming pared 3 bases from V and 0 bases from J, leaving 18 bases between. The CDR3 is 17 amino acids.

This rearrangement joins TRBV9 to TRBJ2-2; maybe TRBD2 (5 bases). Deletions cut 4 bases from V and 0 bases from J, with 13 bases between. Germline V lookup: CDR1 SGDLS, CDR2 YYNGEE. This CDR3 has 16 amino acids. The DNA of the CDR3 is TGTGCCAGCAGCCCCCGACTACTAGCGAACACCGGGGAGCTGTTTTTT. Translation: CASSPRLLANTGELFF.

The genes are TRBV7-2 and TRBJ1-1, with D uncertain. The germline V gene encodes CDR1 SGHTA and CDR2 FQGNSA. V lost 1 base to trimming and J lost 3 bases, with 12 bases between them. The CDR3 consists of 15 residues. The CDR3 reads CASSLVTGFDTEAFF. CDR3 DNA: TGTGCCAGCAGCTTAGTTACGGGTTTCGACACTGAAGCTTTCTTT. Complete variable domain (other parts from reference TRBV7-2 and TRBJ1-1): GAGVSQSPSNKVTEKGKDVELRCDPISGHTALYWYRQSLGQGLEFLIYFQGNSAPDKSGLPSDRFSAERTGGSVSTLTIQRTQQEDSAVYLCASSLVTGFDTEAFFGQGTRLTVV.

The chain has TRBV5-1 and TRBJ1-1; D is uncertain. Trimming stripped 1 base from V and 3 bases from J, with 16 bases between. The CDR3 consists of 16 residues. The germline V gene encodes CDR1 SGHRS and CDR2 YFSETQ. The CDR3 region has the DNA TGCGCCAGCAGCTTGAGGCTTCGACCAGGTGACACTGAAGCTTTCTTT. It is translated as CASSLRLRPGDTEAFF.

The chain carries TRBV10-3 and TRBJ1-2, with a tentative D call TRBD1 (6 bases). The CDR3 runs 14 residues. Germline CDR1 and CDR2: ENHRY and SYGVKD. The ends were cut back, 0 bases at V and 6 bases at J, with 11 bases in the middle. CDR3 bases: TGTGCCATCAGTGAGTCAATTACAGGGCATGGCTACACCTTC. Its protein product is CAISESITGHGYTF.